This T cell receptor (beta chain) was documented in a study of shared clonotypes between healthy human individuals. Overall study: Used for every donor were three CD4 naive, three CD4 memory, two CD8 naive and one CD8 memory plate.

Each sample came from a Caucasian adult donor living in Nashville, Tennessee. Broader study findings: A few donors had 5% to 6.5% of their naive CD4 clonotypes in common.

With regard to this clone: Its specificity is unknown.

Source study methods: For the immunoSEQ data, sequences were junction-only without quality scores, so filtering differed. Generated by immunoSEQ multiplex PCR, the TCRdb table keeps only in-frame clones and is missing some. That table furnishes V, J and clone size, whereas the DNA furnished D and trimming. The repertoire holds over a million clones, with 95% to 97% as singletons. The CDR3 is 17 amino acids. Germline trimming cut 4 bases from V and 7 bases from J; bases unmatched to any gene: 13. Looked up from germline, CDR1 is LGHNA and CDR2 is YSLEER. This receptor was taken from a man aged 30 to 39 in good health. The specimen was naive CD4+ T cells sorted from blood. Subset here: CD45RA+ positively selected. The rearrangement links TRBV4-3 to TRBJ2-3, with 11 bases aligning to TRBD2. Here the CDR3 DNA reads TGCGCCAGCAGCCTTCATCTGACTAGCGGGGCGGGAAATACGCAGTATTTT. Residues: CASSLHLTSGAGNTQYF.